Below, 11 T cell receptor beta chains from the same sample are listed, as sequenced in a study of post-analysis software for immune sequencing data. Study outcomes and limitations: TRBV segments more frequent in patients than in controls numbered several and included TRBV5-6, TRBV5-1 and TRBV20-1.

Libraries were made from TCR beta cDNA, and they carried unique molecular identifiers. TCRdb processed the PCR reads anew with MiXCR; each CDR3 protein has one entry. The top ten hold about 4.5% of the sample, which has 750,000 to 950,000 distinct CDR3 sequences, roughly 50% seen once. Antigens for these TCRs are unknown. The specimen sequenced was blood. These receptor sequences come from a girl between 5 and 17 years old with multiple sclerosis.

The rearrangement joins TRBV2 to TRBJ2-3; D might be TRBD2 (5 bases). With 0 bases removed from V and 0 bases from J, the gap between germline ends came to 13 bases. Germline CDR1 and CDR2: SNHLY and FYNNEI. The CDR3 length is 17 residues. The CDR3 sequence is CASSEAGSAFSTDTQYF. In DNA, the CDR3 is TGTGCCAGCAGTGAAGCGGGTAGCGCCTTTAGCACAGATACGCAGTATTTT.

The rearrangement links TRBV7-8 to TRBJ2-1, with 8 bases lining up with TRBD2. CDR1 and CDR2 from the germline V gene are SGHVS and FQNEAQ. With 2 bases clipped from V and 9 bases from J, the junction kept 9 bases outside the gene matches. The CDR3 totals 15 residues. CDR3 DNA: TGTGCCAGCAGCTTATCGACGGGAGGGAGGAGTGAGCAGTTCTTC. Translation: CASSLSTGGRSEQFF.

Worth noting for this clonotype: At one end the junction does not follow the germline gene, possibly because of a read error. The V gene is TRBV2, the J gene TRBJ1-5, with TRBD1 as a possible D gene (6 bases). CDR3 length: 15 residues. In germline, CDR1 is SNHLY, CDR2 FYNNEI. The CDR3: CASSEAAGDNRPQHF. DNA of the CDR3: TGTGCCAGCAGTGAGGCGGCGGGGGACAATCGGCCCCAGCATTTT.

CDR3 in DNA: TGCAGTGCTACACGTGGCGGAGCGGGAGTCCGCACAGATACGCAGTATTTT. Amino acids: CSATRGGAGVRTDTQYF. This chain joins TRBV20-1 and TRBJ2-3; TRBD2 agrees at 8 bases. With 4 bases clipped from V and 1 base from J, the junction kept 13 bases outside the gene matches. The CDR3 has 17 residues. Per germline, CDR1 DFQATT and CDR2 SNEGSKA (reference sequence).

The sample holds a few counts of this clonotype. V gene TRBV7-9 combines with J gene TRBJ2-3; 12 bases fit TRBD1. Germline V lookup: CDR1 SEHNR, CDR2 FQNEAQ (reference sequence). The CDR3 is 16 residues long. Trimming at V came to 8 bases and at J to 4 bases, leaving 10 bases not matched to a gene. The DNA of the CDR3 is TGTGCCAGCCTCAGGGGGACAGGGGGCATCGCAGATACGCAGTATTTT. Translated, it gives CASLRGTGGIADTQYF.

This clonotype has just a few counts. The chain is built from TRBV6-5 and TRBJ2-1; D gene uncertain. With 6 bases removed from V and 6 bases from J, the gap between germline ends came to 6 bases. The CDR3 has 11 amino acids. The germline V gene encodes CDR1 MNHEY and CDR2 SVGAGI. CDR3 sequence reads: CASRTPNEQFF. The CDR3 DNA reads TGTGCCAGCAGAACCCCCAATGAGCAGTTCTTC.

The V and J genes are TRBV6-5 and TRBJ2-3; D not resolved. V gave up 4 bases and J gave up 8 bases, with 7 bases separating them. The CDR3 length is 11 residues. Germline V gene data show CDR1 as MNHEY and CDR2 as SVGAGI. CDR3 sequence reads: CASSWAGTQYF. CDR3 nucleotide sequence: TGTGCCAGCAGTTGGGCAGGTACGCAGTATTTT.

In this sample, this clonotype turned up a few times. The chain uses TRBV9 and TRBJ2-5; 7 nucleotides agree with TRBD2. The DNA end is more similar to TRBJ2-7, so the J call may be wrong. There are 14 residues in the CDR3. The V gene's germline CDR1 is SGDLS and CDR2 YYNGEE. CDR3 bases: TGTGCCAGCAGCGTAGCAACTAGCGCCCACGAGCAGTACTTC. Translation: CASSVATSAHEQYF.

This clonotype occurred a few times. The chain recombines TRBV29-1 with TRBJ2-7; 8 nucleotides match TRBD1. This CDR3 is 13 amino acids long. V shed 1 base and J 2 bases; nucleotides not matched to a gene: 1. The V gene's germline CDR1 is SQVTM and CDR2 ANQGSEA. Here the CDR3 DNA reads TGCAGCGTTGAAGGGGGACAGGCCTACGAGCAGTACTTC. It translates to CSVEGGQAYEQYF.

The chain has TRBV7-8 and TRBJ1-5, with D maybe TRBD1 (5 bases). Germline V gene data show CDR1 as SGHVS and CDR2 as FQNEAQ. V lost 1 base and J 6 bases, leaving 16 bases between the germline ends. The CDR3 extends over 16 amino acids. The CDR3 region is CASSLGDLGGGQPQHF. CDR3 sequence (DNA): TGTGCCAGCAGCTTAGGGGACCTGGGGGGAGGTCAGCCCCAGCATTTT.

This clonotype was observed a few times. This chain uses TRBV7-2 with TRBJ2-7, with D hard to call. Germline CDR1 SGHTA, CDR2 FQGNSA. There are 13 residues in the CDR3. V lost 4 bases and J lost 4, with 11 bases in between. DNA for the CDR3: TGTGCCAGCAGCTCCCTGACTCTGTACGAGCAGTACTTC. It yields the protein CASSSLTLYEQYF.